A selection of T cell receptor beta chains follows, all from one sample in a study of response to subunit inactivated influenza vaccine. TCRdb itself ran the RT-PCR reads through MiXCR, one entry per CDR3 protein. Here the sample spans 550,000 to 800,000 distinct CDR3 sequences, 15% to 18% being singletons. Sample: PBMCs from blood, taken 11 to 12 days after vaccination. Receptors originate from a man over 45 who received an inactivated influenza vaccine. The CDR3 runs from the conserved cysteine through the conserved F or W. The D gene is left open where the match is weak. The listing skips clone size in some rows; elsewhere it reads once, few, many or a size class.

D | J | V | size | DNA | CDR3
TRBD1 | TRBJ2-5 | TRBV29-1 | . | TGCAGCGCTAGACAGGGTATTGGCGAGACCCAGTACTTC | CSARQGIGETQYF
TRBD1 | TRBJ2-7 | TRBV5-1 | few | TGCGCCAGCAGCTTGCATTGGCCTCGACAGGGGTCGGGCGAGCAGTACTTC | CASSLHWPRQGSGEQYF
. | TRBJ1-5 | TRBV7-3 | . | TGTGCCAGCAGCGAAAAAGAAGGCAATCAGCCCCAGCATTTT | CASSEKEGNQPQHF
TRBD2 | TRBJ2-7 | TRBV4-1 | . | TGCGCCAGCAGCCAAGAAGTTCGGGGGGAATTGGGGTACGAGCAGTACTTC | CASSQEVRGELGYEQYF
TRBD1 | TRBJ1-5 | TRBV12-3/TRBV12-4 | few | TGTGCCAGCAGTTTAGCGAGGGACAGGACTGGGCCCCAGCATTTT | CASSLARDRTGPQHF
. | TRBJ2-5 | TRBV12-3/TRBV12-4 | . | TGTGCCAGCAGAGCCCAGACTGAGACCCAGTACTTC | CASRAQTETQYF
TRBD2 | TRBJ2-5 | TRBV18 | . | TGTGCCAGCTCACCAGTAGCGGGCCAAGAGACCCAGTACTTC | CASSPVAGQETQYF
. | TRBJ2-3 | TRBV29-1 | . | TGCAGCGGGGCCGGGACCCGAAACACAGATACGCAGTATTTT | CSGAGTRNTDTQYF
TRBD2 | TRBJ2-1 | TRBV12-3/TRBV12-4 | . | TGTGCCAGTTGTAGCGGGGCGGGAGTACCCAATGAGCAGTTCTTC | CASCSGAGVPNEQFF
. | TRBJ1-3 | TRBV5-8 | few | TGTGCCAGCAGCTTTAACACAGACTCTGGAAACACCATATATTTT | CASSFNTDSGNTIYF
TRBD1 | TRBJ2-2 | TRBV11-2 | . | TGTGCCAGCAGCCAAAGGATACATACCTTCGACAGGGCGGACACCGGGGAGCTGTTTTTT | CASSQRIHTFDRADTGELFF
TRBD1 | TRBJ1-1 | TRBV5-1 | few | TGCGCCAGCAGCCCGGACAGGGGGTCTGTAGGTGAAGCTTTCTTT | CASSPDRGSVGEAFF
. | TRBJ1-2 | TRBV2 | many | TGTGCCAGCAGCGGTGACCGGACTTATGGCTACACCTTC | CASSGDRTYGYTF
. | TRBJ1-5 | TRBV29-1 | few | TGCAGCGTTGACTATCCCAAAATTCACGGACCAGGGCAGCCCCAGCATTTT | CSVDYPKIHGPGQPQHF
. | TRBJ1-2 | TRBV5-1 | few | TGCGCCAGCAGCTTGGGGCAGTCTCCTGACTATGGCTACACCTTC | CASSLGQSPDYGYTF
. | TRBJ2-2 | TRBV20-1 | . | TGCAGTGCTCGAGAGGGGCGGGGTGGAACCGGGGAGCTGTTTTTT | CSAREGRGGTGELFF
TRBD2 | TRBJ2-3 | TRBV5-6 | . | TGTGCCAGCAGCTTGTATAGCGGGGGAAGCACAGATACGCAGTATTTT | CASSLYSGGSTDTQYF
. | TRBJ2-3 | TRBV7-2 | . | TGTGCCAGCAGCTTAGGGGTCTTGACAGATACGCAGTATTTT | CASSLGVLTDTQYF
. | TRBJ2-1 | TRBV20-1 | . | TGCAGTGCTAGGCCAGGGTTAGGTGTGTACAGAAACAATGAGCAGTTCTTC | CSARPGLGVYRNNEQFF
. | TRBJ2-5 | TRBV3-1 | . | TGTGCCAGCAGCTCCCACCCGCAAGAGACCCAGTACTTC | CASSSHPQETQYF
. | TRBJ2-7 | TRBV20-1 | few | TGCAGTGCTAGAGGCCAGGAGCAGTACTTC | CSARGQEQYF
TRBD1 | TRBJ2-7 | TRBV29-1 | . | TGCAGCGCCCAACAGGGGTTGGCCTACGAGCAGTACTTC | CSAQQGLAYEQYF
. | TRBJ2-5 | TRBV20-1 | . | TGCAGTGCTAGGCTACAGGTCTTCCAAGAGACCCAGTACTTC | CSARLQVFQETQYF
. | TRBJ2-7 | TRBV6-6 | many | TGTGCCAGCAGGAGCTCCTACGAGCAGTACTTC | CASRSSYEQYF
TRBD1 | TRBJ1-2 | TRBV7-2 | . | TGTGCCAGCAGCTTGGGGACAGGCATCCGATATGGCTACACCTTC | CASSLGTGIRYGYTF
TRBD2 | TRBJ2-1 | TRBV4-1 | . | TGCGCCAGCAGGAAAGCGGGAGGGAGCTCCTACAATGAGCAGTTCTTC | CASRKAGGSSYNEQFF
. | TRBJ2-3 | TRBV12-3/TRBV12-4 | few | TGTGCCAGCACCCCCGTGGGGGGCCTTAACACAGATACGCAGTATTTT | CASTPVGGLNTDTQYF
TRBD2 | TRBJ2-1 | TRBV5-6 | many | TGTGCCAGCAGCCCTACCACCTTGCGGGGGGCGCCTGAGCAGTTCTTC | CASSPTTLRGAPEQFF
. | TRBJ2-2 | TRBV7-2 | many | TGTGCCAGCAGCCGGACAGCGAACACCGGGGAGCTGTTTTTT | CASSRTANTGELFF
. | TRBJ2-2 | TRBV29-1 | few | TGCACCTACGGCGGGAACACCGGGGAGCTGTTTTTT | CTYGGNTGELFF
. | TRBJ2-2 | TRBV6-2/TRBV6-3 | many | TGTGCCAGCAGTTACTTCAGCCCCGGGGAGCTGTTTTTT | CASSYFSPGELFF
. | TRBJ2-2 | TRBV29-1 | many | TGCAGCACCTGGACAGACACCGGGGAGCTGTTTTTT | CSTWTDTGELFF
TRBD1 | TRBJ2-6 | TRBV5-1 | . | TGCGCCAGCAGCTATGGACAGGGGGTAGGCTCTGGGGCCAACGTCCTGACTTTC | CASSYGQGVGSGANVLTF
. | TRBJ2-5 | TRBV6-2/TRBV6-3 | few | TGTGCCAGCAGTTACCGGACTATTCAAGAGACCCAGTACTTC | CASSYRTIQETQYF
. | TRBJ2-7 | TRBV10-3 | few | TGTGCCATCAGGGTTGACAAGCTAAGGGACGAGCAGTACTTC | CAIRVDKLRDEQYF
TRBD2 | TRBJ2-1 | TRBV7-9 | . | TGTGCCAGCAGCTTACCGGGACTAGGAAAGGAGCAGTTCTTC | CASSLPGLGKEQFF
. | TRBJ2-1 | TRBV5-1 | few | TGCGCCAGCAGCTCCTTCGGGACTCCGGGTGGAGAAAAAATAGAGAACTCCTACAATGAGCAGTTCTTC | CASSSFGTPGGEKIENSYNEQFF
. | TRBJ1-5 | TRBV7-9 | few | TGTGCCAGCAGCTCGTCCTCCTCCCCCCGGCAGCCCCAGCATTTT | CASSSSSSPRQPQHF
TRBD2 | TRBJ2-5 | TRBV20-1 | . | TGCAGTGCTAGTACCCCGGGACTAGCTGAGACCCAGTACTTC | CSASTPGLAETQYF
. | TRBJ2-7 | TRBV6-2/TRBV6-3 | . | TGTGCCAGCAGTTCTCTTCTCCCGGCCGAGCAGTACTTC | CASSSLLPAEQYF
. | TRBJ2-3 | TRBV10-3 | . | TGTGCCATCAGTGTAAGGGGACCGGGCACAGATACGCAGTATTTT | CAISVRGPGTDTQYF